These 28 T cell receptor beta chains originate from one sample sequenced in a study of T-cell memory formation after mild COVID-19. TCRdb re-called the 5' RACE reads through MiXCR, storing one row per CDR3 protein. The sample includes hundreds of thousands of distinct CDR3 sequences, around a sixth of them seen just once. What was sequenced was PBMCs or a T cell subset sorted from them (not recorded which). The receptors here all came from a man younger than 30 who had mild COVID-19 (a few samples of this study predate the infection). Cell type and time point are not known.

Only a few counts were recorded for this clonotype. This chain connects TRBV7-6 to TRBJ2-7; D is unclear. Trimming left V 1 base short and J 6 bases short, with 10 bases between. Germline CDR1 is SGHVS and CDR2 is FNYEAQ. The CDR3 consists of 13 residues. For the CDR3, the DNA is TGTGCCAGCAGCTTAGGGAACACGGGCGAGCAGTACTTC. The encoded protein is CASSLGNTGEQYF.

This clonotype was counted between two and nine times. The chain joins TRBV7-6 to TRBJ2-1; 11 bases line up with TRBD1. This CDR3 has 16 residues. CDR1 is SGHVS and CDR2 is FNYEAQ in the germline V gene. Trimming at V came to 2 bases and at J to 7 bases, leaving 7 bases not matched to a gene. Here the CDR3 reads CASSLSGTGGQNEQFF. Here the CDR3 DNA reads TGTGCCAGCAGCTTATCCGGGACAGGGGGTCAGAATGAGCAGTTCTTC.

V gene TRBV7-2 combines with J gene TRBJ1-6, with D possibly matching TRBD1 (5 bases). The CDR3 is 15 amino acids. Germline V lookup: CDR1 SGHTA, CDR2 FQGNSA. The V end lost 5 bases, the J end lost 11 bases, and 19 bases lay between the germline ends. The CDR3 region is CASSLDWGKRAPLHF. The CDR3 region has the DNA TGTGCCAGCAGCCTAGATTGGGGCAAAAGGGCACCCCTCCACTTT.

This chain links TRBV20-1 with TRBJ2-2, with D unclear. Looked up from germline, CDR1 is DFQATT and CDR2 is SNEGSKA (reference sequence). The length of the CDR3 is 12 residues. V shed 3 bases and J shed 4 bases, with 6 bases lying between them. The CDR3, as DNA: TGCAGTGCTAGGGGCCTCACCGGGGAGCTGTTTTTT. Translated: CSARGLTGELFF.

As DNA, the CDR3 is TGTGCCAGCAGCCAAAGGTTAGCGACAGATACGCAGTATTTT. It specifies CASSQRLATDTQYF. The V and J genes are TRBV3-1 and TRBJ2-3; tentatively, D is TRBD2 (5 bases). Trimming removed 2 bases from V and 3 bases from J, with 9 bases in between. From germline, CDR1 is LGHDT and CDR2 YNNKEL (reference sequence). The CDR3 is 14 residues long.

The chain links TRBV5-1 to TRBJ1-1; possibly TRBD1 for D (6 bases). The V end lost 5 bases, the J end lost 6 bases, and 11 bases lay between the germline ends. Germline V lookup: CDR1 SGHRS, CDR2 YFSETQ. This CDR3 comprises 12 residues. CDR3 protein: CASSTGASEAFF. In DNA form, the CDR3 reads TGCGCCAGCAGTACGGGGGCTTCTGAAGCTTTCTTT.

The chain recombines TRBV12-3 or TRBV12-4 with TRBJ1-5; no clear D. V gave up 5 bases and J gave up 11 bases, with 13 bases separating them. The CDR3 length is 12 residues. The CDR3 DNA reads TGTGCCAGCAGTCCAGGACCACGGGCCCAGCATTTT. Protein sequence: CASSPGPRAQHF.

This sequence joins TRBV28 and TRBJ2-7; 8 bases align to TRBD1. With V trimmed by 5 bases and J by 2 bases, 8 bases remained unmatched. This CDR3 has 15 residues. CDR1 and CDR2 from the germline V gene are MDHEN and SYDVKM. Written as DNA, the CDR3 is TGTGCCAGCAGTCCATTGGGGACAGGCACCTACGAGCAGTACGTC. Protein product: CASSPLGTGTYEQYV.

This rearrangement joins TRBV7-9 to TRBJ2-5, with 13 positions matching TRBD2. This CDR3 comprises 18 residues. CDR1 and CDR2 from the germline V gene are SEHNR and FQNEAQ (reference sequence). The V and J ends lost 5 bases and 1 base, in that order; junction bases with no gene match: 10. CDR3 sequence reads: CASSPYLGTSGVQETQYF. CDR3 coding DNA: TGTGCCAGCAGCCCCTACCTTGGGACTAGCGGGGTCCAAGAGACCCAGTACTTC.

This chain joins TRBV2 and TRBJ1-1; tentative D call: TRBD1 (5 bases). The CDR3 has 13 amino acids. CDR1 and CDR2 from the germline V gene are SNHLY and FYNNEI. Trimming stripped 8 bases from V and 0 bases from J, with 10 bases between. CDR3 in DNA: TGTGCCAGCGGGGCGAACATGAACACTGAAGCTTTCTTT. It yields the protein CASGANMNTEAFF. Together with reference TRBV2 and TRBJ1-1, the CDR3 gives the full variable domain: EPEVTQTPSHQVTQMGQEVILRCVPISNHLYFYWYRQILGQKVEFLVSFYNNEISEKSEIFDDQFSVERPDGSNFTLKIRSTKLEDSAMYFCASGANMNTEAFFGQGTRLTVV.

The chain has TRBV5-1 and TRBJ2-7; 9 positions match TRBD2. Germline-derived CDR1 and CDR2 are SGHRS and YFSETQ. V was clipped by 0 bases and J by 4 bases; unmatched bases: 11. CDR3 length: 17 amino acids. CDR3 nucleotide sequence: TGCGCCAGCAGCTTGGCCCCTCTAGCGGGGCAGCCGTACGAGCAGTACGTC. Its translation: CASSLAPLAGQPYEQYV.

In its sample, this clonotype was seen a few times. CDR3 coding DNA: TGCGCCAGCAGCTTGGCGAGGGGCGACTATGGCTACACCTTC. Protein sequence: CASSLARGDYGYTF. The rearrangement uses TRBV5-1 and TRBJ1-2; maybe TRBD1 (5 bases). The V gene lost 0 bases and the J gene lost 3 bases, with 9 bases spanning the gap. CDR1 and CDR2 (germline): SGHRS, YFSETQ. The CDR3 is 14 residues long.

This chain uses TRBV5-1 with TRBJ1-1, with D uncertain. V shed 2 bases and J shed 4 bases, with 15 bases lying between them. CDR1 SGHRS and CDR2 YFSETQ come from the germline V gene. CDR3 length: 15 amino acids. The CDR3 region has the DNA TGCGCCAGCAGCTTAGGGCCGGAGGGTGGCACTGAAGCTTTCTTT. It translates to CASSLGPEGGTEAFF.

The chain employs TRBV5-4 and TRBJ2-7; TRBD2 is a possible D gene (7 bases). CDR1 and CDR2 (germline): SGHNT, YYREEE (reference sequence). The CDR3 runs to 14 residues. With 0 bases removed from V and 4 bases from J, the gap between germline ends came to 11 bases. CDR3 in amino acids: CASSLEGGGYEQYF. The CDR3 nucleotides are TGTGCCAGCAGCTTGGAGGGGGGAGGGTACGAGCAGTACTTC.

The chain joins TRBV5-1 to TRBJ2-7; D unresolved. CDR1 is SGHRS, CDR2 YFSETQ, per germline. Trimming pared 0 bases from V and 6 bases from J, leaving 10 bases between. This CDR3 has 13 residues. CDR3 amino acids: CASSLVGVGEQYF. CDR3 in DNA: TGCGCCAGCAGCTTGGTTGGGGTCGGCGAGCAGTACTTC.

This clonotype was seen only a few times. V is TRBV5-1 and J is TRBJ1-4; D is perhaps TRBD1 (6 bases). The V end was cut by 4 bases, the J end by 8 bases, with 18 bases between. This CDR3 has 15 residues. The germline V gene encodes CDR1 SGHRS and CDR2 YFSETQ. The CDR3 DNA sequence: TGCGCCAGCAGCCTTGGATTTGGGGACAACGAAAAACTGTTTTTT. Translated: CASSLGFGDNEKLFF.

The chain is built from TRBV12-3 or TRBV12-4 and TRBJ2-7, with 9 bases that match TRBD2. The CDR3 covers 14 residues. The ends lost 4 bases at V and 6 bases at J; junction bases unmatched: 7. CDR3 sequence: CASSSSGGPGEQYF. The CDR3 nucleotides read TGTGCCAGCAGTTCAAGCGGGGGGCCTGGCGAGCAGTACTTC.

This chain joins TRBV7-2 and TRBJ1-5, with TRBD1 as a possible D gene (6 bases). This CDR3 has 16 residues. Trimming shortened V by 5 bases and J by 6 bases, and 20 bases separated the two germline ends. CDR1 SGHTA and CDR2 FQGNSA come from the germline V gene. The CDR3 protein is CASSLTGGAASQPQHF. The CDR3 DNA is TGTGCCAGCAGCCTAACGGGGGGGGCTGCGAGTCAGCCCCAGCATTTT.

The J gene is TRBJ2-5, the V gene TRBV5-1; the D is unclear. The germline V gene encodes CDR1 SGHRS and CDR2 YFSETQ. Trimming removed 3 bases at V and 1 base at J, with 10 bases between. There are 14 residues in the CDR3. The CDR3 is CASSWNGIQETQYF. The CDR3, as DNA: TGCGCCAGCAGCTGGAACGGAATCCAAGAGACCCAGTACTTC.

This clonotype was picked up a small number of times. The genes are TRBV29-1 and TRBJ2-1; 9 bases are a match to TRBD2. Per the germline V gene, CDR1 is SQVTM and CDR2 is ANQGSEA. The CDR3 consists of 15 residues. Losses at the gene ends were 4 bases for V and 2 bases for J; bases not matched to a gene: 6. This CDR3 reads CSVVYGGGAYNEQFF. CDR3 nucleotide sequence: TGCAGCGTTGTGTACGGCGGGGGGGCCTACAATGAGCAGTTCTTC.

The sample holds a few counts of this clonotype. V gene TRBV7-2 combines with J gene TRBJ1-1; D ambiguous. Germline lookup yields CDR1 SGHTA and CDR2 FQGNSA. CDR3 length: 12 residues. V shed 5 bases and J shed 5 bases, with 9 bases lying between them. For the CDR3, the DNA is TGTGCCAGCAGCCCTGCCTGGACTGAAGCTTTCTTT. Translation: CASSPAWTEAFF.

Ten or more counts support this clonotype. The genes are TRBV30 and TRBJ2-2; unclear D gene. The V end lost 3 bases, the J end lost 3 bases, and 14 bases lay between the germline ends. The CDR3 runs to 15 residues. The germline V gene encodes CDR1 GTSNPN and CDR2 SVGIG (reference sequence). For the CDR3, the DNA is TGTGCCTGGAGAGTGGACCGAAGATACACCGGGGAGCTGTTTTTT. This codes for CAWRVDRRYTGELFF. The whole variable domain, remainder taken from reference TRBV30 and TRBJ2-2, is SQTIHQWPATLVQPVGSPLSLECTVEGTSNPNLYWYRQAAGRGLQLLFYSVGIGQISSEVPQNLSASRPQDRQFILSSKKLLLSDSGFYLCAWRVDRRYTGELFFGEGSRLTVL.

This clonotype was seen a handful of times. V gene TRBV6-6 combines with J gene TRBJ2-3; unclear D gene. This CDR3 is 13 amino acids long. The germline V and J ends were trimmed by 8 bases and 1 base, with 10 bases remaining between them. The germline gives CDR1 MNHNY, CDR2 SVGAGI (reference sequence). DNA of the CDR3: TGTGCCAGCCGACCGCATGGCACAGATACGCAGTATTTT. Translation gives CASRPHGTDTQYF.

This clonotype was seen a few times. This chain connects TRBV20-1 to TRBJ2-1; 11 bases agree with TRBD2. CDR3 length: 18 residues. Losses at the gene ends were 6 bases for V and 6 bases for J; bases not matched to a gene: 19. The germline CDR1 and CDR2 sequences are DFQATT and SNEGSKA (reference sequence). The CDR3 DNA follows: TGCAGTGCCCCGCGGAGAGTAGCGGGGGGGCTAAGGGGCAATGAGCAGTTCTTC. Its translation is CSAPRRVAGGLRGNEQFF.

This clonotype has a handful of counts. The V gene is TRBV20-1, the J gene TRBJ2-7; possible D gene TRBD2, 6 bases. This CDR3 has 12 amino acids. V was pared by 4 bases and J by 5 bases, with 12 bases between. In germline, CDR1 is DFQATT, CDR2 SNEGSKA (reference sequence). This CDR3 is CSANSGLNEQYV. The CDR3, as DNA: TGCAGTGCTAATAGCGGTTTAAACGAGCAGTACGTC.

This clonotype showed up just a few times. The V and J genes are TRBV7-9 and TRBJ2-1, with 9 bases lining up with TRBD2. Germline V CDR1 and CDR2: SEHNR, FQNEAQ (reference sequence). The CDR3 consists of 17 residues. J lost 3 bases, V lost 5 bases, and 11 bases had no gene match. CDR3 region: CASSPPQAGGHYNEQFF. DNA of the CDR3: TGTGCCAGCAGCCCCCCCCAAGCGGGGGGTCACTACAATGAGCAGTTCTTC.

The chain combines TRBV29-1 with TRBJ2-3; tentatively, D is TRBD2 (6 bases). Germline V gives CDR1 SQVTM, CDR2 ANQGSEA. The length of the CDR3 is 12 residues. Between the trimmed V and J ends, which lost 8 bases and 3 bases, there was a span of 12 bases. The CDR3 DNA sequence: TGCAGCACCGGGAGTCCTACAGATACGCAGTATTTT. Translated: CSTGSPTDTQYF.

The chain is built from TRBV5-4 and TRBJ2-5; either TRBD1 or TRBD2 may fit D (5 bases each). Germline-derived CDR1 and CDR2 are SGHNT and YYREEE (reference sequence). CDR3 length equals 13 residues. Trimming pared 5 bases from V and 3 bases from J, leaving 11 bases between. CDR3 coding DNA: TGTGCCAGCAGAACCGGGACCGAAGAGACCCAGTACTTC. Translated: CASRTGTEETQYF.